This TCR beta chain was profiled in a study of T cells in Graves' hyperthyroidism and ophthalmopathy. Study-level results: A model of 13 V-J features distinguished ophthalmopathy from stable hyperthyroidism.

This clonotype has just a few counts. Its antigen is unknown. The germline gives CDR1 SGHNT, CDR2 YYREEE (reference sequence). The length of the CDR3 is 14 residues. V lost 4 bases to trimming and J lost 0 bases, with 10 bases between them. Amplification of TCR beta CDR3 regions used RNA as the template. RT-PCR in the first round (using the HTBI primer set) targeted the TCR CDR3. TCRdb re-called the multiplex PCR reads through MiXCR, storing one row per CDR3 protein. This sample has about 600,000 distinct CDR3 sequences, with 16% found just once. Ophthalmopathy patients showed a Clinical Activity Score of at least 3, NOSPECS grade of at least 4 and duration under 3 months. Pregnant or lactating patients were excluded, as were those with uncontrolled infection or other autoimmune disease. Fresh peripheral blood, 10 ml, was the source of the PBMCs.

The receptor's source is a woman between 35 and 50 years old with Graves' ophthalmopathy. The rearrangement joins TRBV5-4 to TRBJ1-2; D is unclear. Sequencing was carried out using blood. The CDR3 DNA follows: TGTGCCAGCAGCATCGACACTACTAACTATGGCTACACCTTC. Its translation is CASSIDTTNYGYTF.